These 23 T cell receptor beta chains share one sample of origin, sequenced in a study of blood T cells in healthy people across ages. A second PCR of 7 to 11 cycles used a sample-barcoded 5' primer and a J-beta primer mix. MiXCR, run by TCRdb on the 5' RACE reads, gives a single entry per CDR3 protein. The data hold around 800,000 distinct CDR3 sequences, with more than 40% observed a single time. Sequenced material: blood. The origin of the receptors is a man between 60 and 70 years old in good health.

The V gene is TRBV6-6, the J gene TRBJ1-2; 7 nucleotides line up with TRBD1. The germline gives CDR1 MNHNY, CDR2 SVGAGI (reference sequence). This CDR3 comprises 14 residues. Losses at the gene ends were 6 bases for V and 3 bases for J; bases not matched to a gene: 7. The CDR3 protein is CASRQQGEDYGYTF. CDR3 DNA: TGTGCCAGCAGGCAGCAGGGGGAAGACTATGGCTACACCTTC.

The chain employs TRBV25-1 and TRBJ2-3; D is unclear. The CDR3 is 11 residues long. Germline CDR1 MGHDK, CDR2 SYGVNS. Trimming removed 7 bases at V and 9 bases at J, with 11 bases between. The CDR3 coding sequence is TGTGCCAGCAATGTGGGCGGCACGCAGTATTTT. As protein: CASNVGGTQYF.

V usage is TRBV11-2 and J usage is TRBJ1-6; weak D call: TRBD1 (5 bases). The CDR3 covers 17 residues. V was cut by 5 bases and J by 7 bases, with 21 bases left in between. The germline CDR1 and CDR2 sequences are SGHAT and FQNNGV. This CDR3 reads CASSPNPQATENSPLHF. As DNA, the CDR3 is TGTGCCAGCAGCCCTAACCCACAGGCGACCGAGAATTCACCCCTCCACTTT. The whole variable domain, filled in from reference TRBV11-2 and TRBJ1-6, reads EAGVAQSPRYKIIEKRQSVAFWCNPISGHATLYWYQQILGQGPKLLIQFQNNGVVDDSQLPKDRFSAERLKGVDSTLKIQPAKLEDSAVYLCASSPNPQATENSPLHFGNGTRLTVT.

This rearrangement joins TRBV6-6 to TRBJ2-1, with TRBD2 identical over 13 bases. CDR3 length: 15 amino acids. Germline assignment: CDR1 MNHNY and CDR2 SVGAGI (reference sequence). After removal of 7 bases from V and 8 bases from J, the junction contained 8 bases not matched to a gene. The CDR3 is CASTLTSGGVYEQFF. The CDR3 coding sequence is TGTGCCAGCACCCTAACTAGCGGGGGGGTCTATGAGCAGTTCTTC.

This clonotype was recorded a few times. V and J are TRBV20-1 and TRBJ2-3; TRBD2 matches at 13 bases. Germline assignment: CDR1 DFQATT and CDR2 SNEGSKA (reference sequence). The CDR3 contains 16 residues. V lost 6 bases to trimming and J lost 6 bases; unmatched junction nucleotides: 12. DNA of the CDR3: TGCAGTGCGGACGGACTAGCGGGGGTTCGAGATGATACGCAGTATTTT. Translating gives CSADGLAGVRDDTQYF.

This clonotype was counted only a few times. The V gene is TRBV6-1, the J gene TRBJ2-5, with 12 bases identical to TRBD1. Germline values: CDR1 MNHNS, CDR2 SASEGT. V lost 7 bases and J lost 4; bases outside the gene matches: 10. The CDR3 is made up of 16 amino acids. Here the CDR3 reads CASTPRDRGRVETQYF. DNA of the CDR3: TGTGCCAGCACCCCACGGGACAGGGGGCGCGTAGAGACCCAGTACTTC.

This clonotype was seen just once. The rearrangement joins TRBV7-3 to TRBJ2-1, with 9 bases fitting TRBD2. The germline V gene encodes CDR1 SGHTA and CDR2 FQGTGA. The CDR3 has 17 residues. J was trimmed by 5 bases and V by 5 bases; bases with no gene match: 13. Here the CDR3 reads CASSQGGGGRANNEQFF. CDR3 in DNA: TGTGCCAGCAGCCAAGGGGGCGGCGGGAGGGCCAACAATGAGCAGTTCTTC.

This chain links TRBV20-1 with TRBJ2-1, with 10 nucleotides matching TRBD2. The germline gives CDR1 DFQATT, CDR2 SNEGSKA (reference sequence). V lost 8 bases and J lost 10; bases outside the gene matches: 11. The CDR3 covers 13 residues. CDR3 bases: TGCAGTATCGAGCGGGGGGGCTTGAACGAGCAGTTCTTC. It encodes CSIERGGLNEQFF.

The chain has TRBV7-2 and TRBJ2-3; TRBD1 agrees at 9 bases. V gave up 4 bases and J gave up 3 bases; unmatched junction bases: 2. Germline V gene sequence: CDR1 SGHTA, CDR2 FQGNSA. This CDR3 is built from 14 residues. The CDR3 DNA follows: TGTGCCAGCAGCTGGGGACAGGGTACAGATACGCAGTATTTT. Amino acids: CASSWGQGTDTQYF.

This clonotype came up a few times. The chain has TRBV29-1 and TRBJ2-3; D is perhaps TRBD2 (6 bases). Deletions cut 6 bases from V and 6 bases from J, with 16 bases between. The germline gives CDR1 SQVTM, CDR2 ANQGSEA. The CDR3 has 13 residues. Here the CDR3 DNA reads TGCAGCGTGCAGAGGGCTAGCGTGGATACGCAGTATTTT. It is translated as CSVQRASVDTQYF.

Ten or more counts support this clonotype. The rearrangement joins TRBV20-1 to TRBJ2-3; 11 bases are shared with TRBD2. Germline-derived CDR1 and CDR2 are DFQATT and SNEGSKA (reference sequence). This CDR3 is 16 amino acids long. With 3 bases clipped from V and 1 base from J, the junction kept 6 bases outside the gene matches. The CDR3 loop reads CSASLLAGGRTDTQYF. CDR3 DNA sequence: TGCAGTGCTAGTCTTCTAGCGGGGGGCCGCACAGATACGCAGTATTTT.

The chain combines TRBV20-1 with TRBJ2-3; 11 nucleotides align to TRBD2. There are 17 residues in the CDR3. Germline CDR1 and CDR2: DFQATT and SNEGSKA (reference sequence). Unmatched junction bases numbered 11, after V lost 5 bases and J lost 1 base. The CDR3 DNA reads TGCAGTGCTTCAAGACTAGCGGGGAACTCTGGCACAGATACGCAGTATTTT. It is translated as CSASRLAGNSGTDTQYF.

The V call is TRBV12-3 or TRBV12-4, the J call TRBJ2-4; 10 nucleotides line up with TRBD1. CDR3 length equals 13 residues. J gave up 9 bases and V 6 bases, and 5 bases lay outside the gene matches. In DNA form, the CDR3 reads TGTGCCAGCAGAGGGACAGGGGATACCATTCAGTACTTC. Its translation: CASRGTGDTIQYF.

The CDR3 spells CSARTLLYSTDTQYF. The CDR3 bases are TGCAGTGCTAGAACCCTACTTTATAGCACAGATACGCAGTATTTT. The J gene is TRBJ2-3, the V gene TRBV20-1, with D uncertain. Trimming took 2 bases from V and 0 from J, leaving 12 bases between them. Looked up from germline, CDR1 is DFQATT and CDR2 is SNEGSKA (reference sequence). The CDR3 sequence is 15 residues long.

The chain is built from TRBV7-3 and TRBJ2-3; D is possibly TRBD2 (5 bases). The V end lost 1 base, the J end lost 8 bases, and 13 bases lay between the germline ends. In germline, CDR1 is SGHTA, CDR2 FQGTGA. The CDR3 is 14 amino acids. The CDR3 loop is CASSLIVTEGTQYF. The CDR3, as DNA: TGTGCCAGCAGCTTAATAGTCACCGAGGGTACGCAGTATTTT.

The chain uses TRBV6-2 or TRBV6-3 and TRBJ2-3, with 7 bases lining up with TRBD1. Germline V gene sequence: CDR1 MNHEY, CDR2 SVGEGT. V shed 11 bases, J shed 1 base, and the junction held 6 bases outside the gene matches. The CDR3 has 13 amino acids. CDR3 sequence reads: CAGNRGGTDTQYF. In DNA form, the CDR3 reads TGTGCCGGCAACAGGGGCGGCACAGATACGCAGTATTTT.

V usage is TRBV7-2 and J usage is TRBJ1-6, with 7 bases fitting TRBD1. This CDR3 is 15 amino acids long. The V and J ends lost 8 bases and 1 base, in that order; junction bases with no gene match: 5. Per the germline V gene, CDR1 is SGHTA and CDR2 is FQGNSA. CDR3: CASGLTGSYNSPLHF. The DNA for the CDR3 is TGTGCCAGCGGATTGACAGGGTCCTATAATTCACCCCTCCACTTT.

In this sample, this clonotype turned up a few times. The V call is TRBV27, the J call TRBJ2-1; D not certain. This CDR3 has 12 residues. Trimming pared 7 bases from V and 0 bases from J, leaving 4 bases between. Germline-derived CDR1 and CDR2 are MNHEY and SMNVEV (reference sequence). The CDR3 nucleotides are TGTGCCAGCACCCTCTCCTACAATGAGCAGTTCTTC. This codes for CASTLSYNEQFF.

The chain uses TRBV7-3 and TRBJ2-1, with D tentatively TRBD1 (5 bases). Trimming removed 5 bases from V and 13 bases from J, with 15 bases in between. The CDR3 spans 12 residues. From germline, CDR1 is SGHTA and CDR2 FQGTGA. In DNA, the CDR3 is TGTGCCAGCAGCGCCACAGGTTCCGTACAGTTCTTC. Its translation is CASSATGSVQFF. Together with reference TRBV7-3 and TRBJ2-1, the CDR3 gives the full variable domain: GAGVSQTPSNKVTEKGKYVELRCDPISGHTALYWYRQSLGQGPEFLIYFQGTGAADDSGLPNDRFFAVRPEGSVSTLKIQRTERGDSAVYLCASSATGSVQFFGPGTRLTVL.

This chain joins TRBV7-2 and TRBJ1-6, with a weak D call TRBD1 (6 bases). There are 14 residues in the CDR3. From germline, CDR1 is SGHTA and CDR2 FQGNSA. With 5 bases removed from V and 7 bases from J, the gap between germline ends came to 12 bases. CDR3 protein: CASSTHQGNSPLHF. CDR3 nucleotide sequence: TGTGCCAGCAGCACCCACCAGGGGAATTCACCCCTCCACTTT. Full variable domain (remainder filled in from reference TRBV7-2 and TRBJ1-6): GAGVSQSPSNKVTEKGKDVELRCDPISGHTALYWYRQSLGQGLEFLIYFQGNSAPDKSGLPSDRFSAERTGGSVSTLTIQRTQQEDSAVYLCASSTHQGNSPLHFGNGTRLTVT.

The rearrangement uses TRBV27 and TRBJ2-1; unclear D gene. The CDR3 spans 13 residues. V dropped 2 bases and J dropped 9 bases, with 11 bases sitting between them. Germline CDR1 reads MNHEY; CDR2 reads SMNVEV (reference sequence). In nucleotides, the CDR3 is TGTGCCAGCAGTTTACTAGGATCCCGTGAGCAGTTCTTC. Translated, it gives CASSLLGSREQFF.

This clonotype has only a few counts. The rearrangement uses TRBV4-3 and TRBJ1-2, with D unclear. V was shortened by 0 bases and J by 4 bases, with 18 bases between the two germline ends. Per germline, CDR1 LGHNA and CDR2 YSLEER. The CDR3 runs to 17 residues. The CDR3 DNA sequence: TGCGCCAGCAGCCAAGATCGTCCGGGCCCAGCTGTCTATGGCTACACCTTC. Translated, it gives CASSQDRPGPAVYGYTF.

V is TRBV7-2 and J is TRBJ1-3; 7 nucleotides align to TRBD1. CDR1 is SGHTA, CDR2 FQGNSA, per germline. The CDR3 is 16 residues long. After removal of 3 bases from V and 3 bases from J, the junction contained 8 bases not matched to a gene. The DNA for the CDR3 is TGTGCCAGCAGCTTTCAGGGGGGCCGCGGTGGAAACACCATATATTTT. It codes for CASSFQGGRGGNTIYF. Using reference TRBV7-2 and TRBJ1-3 for the parts outside the CDR3, the full variable domain is GAGVSQSPSNKVTEKGKDVELRCDPISGHTALYWYRQSLGQGLEFLIYFQGNSAPDKSGLPSDRFSAERTGGSVSTLTIQRTQQEDSAVYLCASSFQGGRGGNTIYFGEGSWLTVV.